The rows below give T cell receptor beta chains drawn from one sample of a study of T cells in Graves' hyperthyroidism and ophthalmopathy. MiXCR, run by TCRdb on the multiplex PCR reads, gives a single entry per CDR3 protein. The data show 500,000 to 650,000 distinct CDR3 sequences, with roughly 15% seen just once and approximately 13% held by the top ten. Specimen: blood. Source of these receptors: a woman aged 50 to 60 with Graves' ophthalmopathy. Each CDR3 is given with its conserved first and last residue. D genes are given only for firm matches. Only part of the rows carry a size: once, few, many, or a class if the clone is expanded.

>TRBJ1-2|TRBV6-2/TRBV6-3|TRBD1|14|few
TGTGCCAGCAGAGGGGGACAGGGGGCTGATGGCTACACCTTC
CASRGGQGADGYTF
>TRBJ2-7|TRBV12-3/TRBV12-4|NA|13|many
TGTGCCAGCAGTTTTGGACAGAACTACGAGCAGTACTTC
CASSFGQNYEQYF
>TRBJ1-2|TRBV6-1|NA|12|NA
TGTGCCAGCTTGAACAGAAACTATGGCTACACCTTC
CASLNRNYGYTF
>TRBJ2-3|TRBV18|TRBD2|14|many
TGTGCCAGCTCACCCGGACTAGGAACAGATACGCAGTATTTT
CASSPGLGTDTQYF
>TRBJ2-1|TRBV9|TRBD1|15|many
TGTGCCAGCAGCCCGGGACAGGGGGTGTCGAATGAGCAGTTCTTC
CASSPGQGVSNEQFF
>TRBJ2-2|TRBV7-3|NA|13|many
TGTGCCAGCAGCCCCAGACAGGCGGGGGAGCTGTTTTTT
CASSPRQAGELFF
>TRBJ1-1|TRBV7-8|NA|14|many
TGTGCCAGCAAGGGGGGGCATACGAACACTGAAGCTTTCTTT
CASKGGHTNTEAFF
>TRBJ2-1|TRBV20-1|NA|13|many
TGCAGTGCTAGAGGTCGGGAGTACTATGAGCAGTTCTTC
CSARGREYYEQFF
>TRBJ2-3|TRBV6-1|NA|14|many
TGTGCCAGCAGTTACGGTCAGGGCATAGGAGCGCAGTATTTT
CASSYGQGIGAQYF
>TRBJ2-3|TRBV29-1|NA|14|many
TGCAGCGTTGATCTCGGGGTTAGCACAGATACGCAGTATTTT
CSVDLGVSTDTQYF
>TRBJ2-5|TRBV19|TRBD2|16|NA
TGTGCCAGTAGATCGACTAGCGGGAGTCCCCAAGAGACCCAGTACTTC
CASRSTSGSPQETQYF
>TRBJ2-7|TRBV20-1|TRBD2|14|many
TGCAGTGCCTATGGGACTAGCGGTTCCTACGAGCAGTACTTC
CSAYGTSGSYEQYF
>TRBJ1-5|TRBV15|TRBD1|19|NA
TGTACCACCAGCATGACACAGGGGAATTTAATCTTAGGCAATCAGCCCCAGCATTTT
CTTSMTQGNLILGNQPQHF
>TRBJ2-2|TRBV5-8|TRBD1|17|few
TGTGCCAGCAGCTTGCTGGGACAGGGAGCGAACACCGGGGAGCTGTTTTTT
CASSLLGQGANTGELFF
>TRBJ2-7|TRBV20-1|TRBD2|14|many
TGCAGTGCTAGCCTCGAGCGGGAGGGTCACGAGCAGTACTTC
CSASLEREGHEQYF
>TRBJ2-1|TRBV27|NA|16|many
TGTGCCAGCAGTTTTGGGTTGAGACTCTCCTACAATGAGCAGTTCTTC
CASSFGLRLSYNEQFF
>TRBJ2-1|TRBV7-2|NA|14|many
TGTGCCAGCAGCTCCGATACTAGTGTTGGTGAGCAGTTCTTC
CASSSDTSVGEQFF
>TRBJ1-4|TRBV29-1|NA|11|NA
TGCAGCGGGGGGTTCCACGAAAAACTGTTTTTT
CSGGFHEKLFF
>TRBJ1-6|TRBV13|TRBD1|15|NA
TGTGCCAGCAGCTTAGGTGGGACAGGCTCCTCACCCCTCCACTTT
CASSLGGTGSSPLHF
>TRBJ2-2|TRBV6-2/TRBV6-3|NA|13|many
TGTGCCAGTCGGGAAGCGAACACCGGGGAGCTGTTTTTT
CASREANTGELFF
>TRBJ2-3|TRBV20-1|TRBD2|14|NA
TGCAGTGCCGGACTAGCGGAGTACACAGATACGCAGTATTTT
CSAGLAEYTDTQYF
>TRBJ2-7|TRBV28|TRBD2|16|many
TGTGCCAGCAGTCCACCGGGACTAGCTACTTTTCGCGAGCAGTACTTC
CASSPPGLATFREQYF
>TRBJ2-1|TRBV10-3|TRBD2|12|many
TGTGCCATAGCTAGCGGATACAATGAGCAGTTCTTC
CAIASGYNEQFF
>TRBJ2-7|TRBV19|TRBD1|16|few
TGTGCCAGTAGTATAGCGACAGGGATTTCCGCCTACGAGCAGTACTTC
CASSIATGISAYEQYF
>TRBJ1-2|TRBV5-6|NA|14|NA
TGTGCCAGCAGCCAAGATTCAGGGAGTGTTGGCTACACCTTC
CASSQDSGSVGYTF
>TRBJ2-7|TRBV10-3|TRBD2|13|few
TGTGCCATCAGAGCGGGAGGAACCTACGAGCAGTACTTC
CAIRAGGTYEQYF
>TRBJ2-5|TRBV20-1|NA|13|many
TGCAGTGCTAGAGATGGGCGCGGAGAGACCCAGTACTTC
CSARDGRGETQYF
>TRBJ2-1|TRBV20-1|TRBD1|15|many
TGCAGTGCTAATACGGGACAGGGGTTGGCCAATGAGCAGTTCTTC
CSANTGQGLANEQFF
>TRBJ2-3|TRBV28|NA|14|many
TGTGCCAGCAGACTCGGGACTAGCACAGATACGCAGTATTTT
CASRLGTSTDTQYF
>TRBJ2-2|TRBV2|TRBD2|15|few
TGTGCCAGCAGCCTGAGACTAGCGTCCACCGGGGAGCTGTTTTTT
CASSLRLASTGELFF
>TRBJ2-7|TRBV6-2/TRBV6-3|NA|14|few
TGTGCCAGCAGTTTGCGCCGGGGACCCTACGAGCAGTACTTC
CASSLRRGPYEQYF
>TRBJ1-1|TRBV12-3/TRBV12-4|NA|15|many
TGTGCCAGCACGTCATTGGTTTCCGGGGGCACTGAAGCTTTCTTT
CASTSLVSGGTEAFF
>TRBJ1-5|TRBV5-8|NA|15|many
TGTGCCAGCAGCTTGGGACAAATTAGCAATCAGCCCCAGCATTTT
CASSLGQISNQPQHF
>TRBJ1-5|TRBV6-2/TRBV6-3|NA|12|many
TGTGCCAGCTCCGACAGAAATCAGCCCCAGCATTTT
CASSDRNQPQHF
>TRBJ1-2|TRBV28|NA|13|many
TGTGCCAGCAGTTTATCCGCAGCTTATGGCTACACCTTC
CASSLSAAYGYTF
>TRBJ2-1|TRBV15|NA|15|NA
TGTGCCACCAGCAGAGCAGAAGGGGGTTTGGATGAGCAGTTCTTC
CATSRAEGGLDEQFF
>TRBJ1-2|TRBV9|NA|16|many
TGTGCCAGCAGCGTAGGTGGGACCTCCATGGACTATGGCTACACCTTC
CASSVGGTSMDYGYTF
>TRBJ1-2|TRBV7-2|NA|11|many
TGTGCCAGCAGCCCCTTAGAGGGCTACACCTTC
CASSPLEGYTF
>TRBJ1-5|TRBV19|NA|17|few
TGTGCCAGTATTAAGACGGGGGTCCCTTATAGCAATCAGCCCCAGCATTTT
CASIKTGVPYSNQPQHF
>TRBJ1-6|TRBV6-5|TRBD1|16|few
TGTGCCAGCAGTTACTCTTTGACAGGGGTTAATTCACCCCTCCACTTT
CASSYSLTGVNSPLHF
>TRBJ2-1|TRBV7-2|TRBD2|15|many
TGTGCCAGCAGCTCCTATAGCGGGAGCTACAATGAGCAGTTCTTC
CASSSYSGSYNEQFF
>TRBJ1-2|TRBV28|TRBD1|14|many
TGTGCCAGCAGGGGGACCCAGGGGGGAGGTGGCTACACCTTC
CASRGTQGGGGYTF
>TRBJ2-5|TRBV12-3/TRBV12-4|NA|18|many
TGTGCCAGCAGTCCCCAATTTCGATTACCCCATAACCAAGAGACCCAGTACTTC
CASSPQFRLPHNQETQYF
>TRBJ2-4|TRBV4-3|TRBD2|19|few
TGCGCCAGCAGCCAAGTTAGCGGGAGGGTCGGACTAGCCAAAAACATTCAGTACTTC
CASSQVSGRVGLAKNIQYF